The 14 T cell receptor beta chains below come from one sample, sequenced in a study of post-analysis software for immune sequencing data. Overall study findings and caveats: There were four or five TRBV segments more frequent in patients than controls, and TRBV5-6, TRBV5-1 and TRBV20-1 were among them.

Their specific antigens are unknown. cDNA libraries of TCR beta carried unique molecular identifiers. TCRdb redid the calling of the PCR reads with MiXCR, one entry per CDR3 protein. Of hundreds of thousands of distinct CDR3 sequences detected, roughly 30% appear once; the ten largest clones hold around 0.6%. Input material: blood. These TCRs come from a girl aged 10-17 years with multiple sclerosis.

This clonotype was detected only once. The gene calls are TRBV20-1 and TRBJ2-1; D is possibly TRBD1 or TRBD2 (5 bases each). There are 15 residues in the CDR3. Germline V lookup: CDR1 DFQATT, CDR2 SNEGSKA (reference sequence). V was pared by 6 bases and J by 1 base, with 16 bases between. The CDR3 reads CSATTGTASYNEQFF. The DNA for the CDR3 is TGCAGTGCAACCACCGGGACCGCATCCTACAATGAGCAGTTCTTC.

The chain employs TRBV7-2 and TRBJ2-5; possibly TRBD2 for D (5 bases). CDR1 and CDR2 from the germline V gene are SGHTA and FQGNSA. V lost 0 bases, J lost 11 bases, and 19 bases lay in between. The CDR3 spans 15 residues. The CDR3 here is CASSLATGSLGEQYF. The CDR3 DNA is TGTGCCAGCAGCTTAGCAACGGGGTCATTGGGAGAGCAGTACTTC.

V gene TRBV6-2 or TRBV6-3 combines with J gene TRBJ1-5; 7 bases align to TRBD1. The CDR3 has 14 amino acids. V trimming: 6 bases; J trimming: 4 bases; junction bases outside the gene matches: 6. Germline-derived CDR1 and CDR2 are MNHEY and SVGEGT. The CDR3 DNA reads TGTGCCAGCAGCCCGGGACAGAGGAATCAGCCCCAGCATTTT. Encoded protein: CASSPGQRNQPQHF.

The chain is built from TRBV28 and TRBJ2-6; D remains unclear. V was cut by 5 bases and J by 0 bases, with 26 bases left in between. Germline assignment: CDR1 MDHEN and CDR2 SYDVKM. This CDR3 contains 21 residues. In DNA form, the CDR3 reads TGTGCCAGCAGTCCTATAGGTATATTACCGAGACAAAACTCTGGGGCCAACGTCCTGACTTTC. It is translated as CASSPIGILPRQNSGANVLTF.

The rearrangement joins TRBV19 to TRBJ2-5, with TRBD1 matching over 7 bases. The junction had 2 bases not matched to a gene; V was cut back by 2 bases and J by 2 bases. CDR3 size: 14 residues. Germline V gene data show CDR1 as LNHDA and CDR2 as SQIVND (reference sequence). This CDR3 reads CASSIRDSQETQYF. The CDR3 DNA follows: TGTGCCAGTAGTATAAGGGACAGTCAAGAGACCCAGTACTTC. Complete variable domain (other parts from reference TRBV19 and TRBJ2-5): DGGITQSPKYLFRKEGQNVTLSCEQNLNHDAMYWYRQDPGQGLRLIYYSQIVNDFQKGDIAEGYSVSREKKESFPLTVTSAQKNPTAFYLCASSIRDSQETQYFGPGTRLLVL.

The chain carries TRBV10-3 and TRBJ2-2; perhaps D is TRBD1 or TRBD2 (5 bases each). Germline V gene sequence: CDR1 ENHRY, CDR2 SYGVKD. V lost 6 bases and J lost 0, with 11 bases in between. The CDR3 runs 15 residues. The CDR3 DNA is TGTGCCATCAGGAGGGGCGTCGCGAACACCGGGGAGCTGTTTTTT. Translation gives CAIRRGVANTGELFF.

This CDR3 reads CASSPPRRGVADTQYF. The CDR3 DNA follows: TGTGCCAGCTCACCACCGCGGCGGGGTGTGGCAGATACGCAGTATTTT. The chain employs TRBV18 and TRBJ2-3; D is possibly TRBD2 (6 bases). CDR1 and CDR2 (germline): KGHSH, LQKENI. This CDR3 region has 16 residues. Deletions cut 0 bases from V and 4 bases from J, with 14 bases between. Filled out from reference TRBV18 and TRBJ2-3, the complete variable domain reads NAGVMQNPRHLVRRRGQEARLRCSPMKGHSHVYWYRQLPEEGLKFMVYLQKENIIDESGMPKERFSAEFPKEGPSILRIQQVVRGDSAAYFCASSPPRRGVADTQYFGPGTRLTVL.

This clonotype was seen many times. This chain's CDR3 is CSGLGGRENIQYF. CDR3 in DNA: TGCAGCGGCCTAGGAGGGAGGGAAAACATTCAGTACTTC. The chain has TRBV29-1 and TRBJ2-4; 7 bases align to TRBD2. The CDR3 sequence is 13 residues long. Germline CDR1 and CDR2: SQVTM and ANQGSEA. V was clipped by 7 bases and J by 5 bases; unmatched bases: 8.

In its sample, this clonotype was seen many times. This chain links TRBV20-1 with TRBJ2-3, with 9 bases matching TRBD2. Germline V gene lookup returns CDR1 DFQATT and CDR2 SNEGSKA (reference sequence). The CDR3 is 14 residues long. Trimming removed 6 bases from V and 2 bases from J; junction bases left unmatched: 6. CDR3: CSASGTSTTDTQYF. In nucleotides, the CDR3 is TGCAGTGCCTCCGGGACTAGCACCACAGATACGCAGTATTTT.

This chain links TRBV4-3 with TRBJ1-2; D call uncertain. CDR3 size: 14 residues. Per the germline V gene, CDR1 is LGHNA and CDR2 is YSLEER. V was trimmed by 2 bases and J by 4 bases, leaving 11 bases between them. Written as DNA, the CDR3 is TGCGCCAGCAGCCAAACCCCGAGGGCCTATGGCTACACCTTC. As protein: CASSQTPRAYGYTF.

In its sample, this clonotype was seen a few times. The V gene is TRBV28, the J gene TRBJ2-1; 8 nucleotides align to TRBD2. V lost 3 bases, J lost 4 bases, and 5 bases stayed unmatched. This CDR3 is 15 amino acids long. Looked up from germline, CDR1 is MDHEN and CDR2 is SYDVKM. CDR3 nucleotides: TGTGCCAGCAGTTTCGGAAGCGGGGGATACAATGAGCAGTTCTTC. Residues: CASSFGSGGYNEQFF.

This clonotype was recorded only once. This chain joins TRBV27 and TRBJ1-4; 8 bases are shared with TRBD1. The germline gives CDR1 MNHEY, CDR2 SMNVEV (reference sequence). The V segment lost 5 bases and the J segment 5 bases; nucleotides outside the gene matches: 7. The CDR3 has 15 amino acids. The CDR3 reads CASSPRQGRNEKLFF. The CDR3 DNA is TGTGCCAGCAGTCCGCGACAGGGGAGGAATGAAAAACTGTTTTTT.

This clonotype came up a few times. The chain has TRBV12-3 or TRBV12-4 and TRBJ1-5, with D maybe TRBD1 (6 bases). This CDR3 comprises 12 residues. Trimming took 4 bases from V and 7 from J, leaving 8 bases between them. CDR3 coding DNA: TGTGCCAGCAGTTGGAGGGGGCAGCCCCAGCATTTT. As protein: CASSWRGQPQHF.

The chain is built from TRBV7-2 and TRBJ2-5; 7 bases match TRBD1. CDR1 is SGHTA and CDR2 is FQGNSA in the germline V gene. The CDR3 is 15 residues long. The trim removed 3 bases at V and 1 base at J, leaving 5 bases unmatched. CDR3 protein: CASSLWTGRQETQYF. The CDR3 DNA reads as TGTGCCAGCAGCTTGTGGACAGGCCGCCAAGAGACCCAGTACTTC.